This T cell receptor (beta chain) was sequenced for a study of cytomegalovirus exposure and HLA in healthy donors. Across the study: As released early, the data held approximately 80 million unique TCRs from HLA-typed donors. Among the roughly 370 genotyped donors, approximately 82% were placed in the Caucasian-associated ancestry cluster.

J lost 0 bases, V lost 4 bases, and 12 bases had no gene match. Germline V gives CDR1 SGHRS, CDR2 YFSETQ. The CDR3 loop spans 18 amino acids. Regarding this clone: Its specificity is unknown.

General observations from the study: Cytomegalovirus association was listed for 164 TCR beta chains.

Donors counted as nominally healthy when sampled, yet unrecorded immune exposures were likely. The PCR contained 60 Vbeta and 13 Jbeta primers. Clones were read by immunoSEQ multiplex PCR, and TCRdb kept only the in-frame ones, dropping some. This sample's clone table lists about 210,000 clones. The J gene is TRBJ2-3, the V gene TRBV5-1, with 9 bases identical to TRBD2. The sequencing input was PBMCs. The source is a woman aged 25 to 39 in good health and CMV-seropositive. In nucleotides, the CDR3 is TGCGCCAGCAGCGGGGTCACTAGCGGGTTACCTAGCACAGATACGCAGTATTTT. Its translation is CASSGVTSGLPSTDTQYF.